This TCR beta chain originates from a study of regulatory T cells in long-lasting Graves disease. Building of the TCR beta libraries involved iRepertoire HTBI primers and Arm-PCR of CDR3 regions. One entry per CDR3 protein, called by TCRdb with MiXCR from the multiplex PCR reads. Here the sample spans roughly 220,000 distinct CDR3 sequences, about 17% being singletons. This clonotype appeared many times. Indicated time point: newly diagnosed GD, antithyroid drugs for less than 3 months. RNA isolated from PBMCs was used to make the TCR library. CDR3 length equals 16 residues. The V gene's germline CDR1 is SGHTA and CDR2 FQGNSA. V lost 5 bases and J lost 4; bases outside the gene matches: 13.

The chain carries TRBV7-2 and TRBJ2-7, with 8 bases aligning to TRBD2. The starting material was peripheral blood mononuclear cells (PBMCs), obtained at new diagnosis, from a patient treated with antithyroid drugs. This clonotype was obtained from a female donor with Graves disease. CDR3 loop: CASSRKRERSWYEQYF. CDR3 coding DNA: TGTGCCAGCAGCAGAAAGCGGGAGAGGAGTTGGTACGAGCAGTACTTC.